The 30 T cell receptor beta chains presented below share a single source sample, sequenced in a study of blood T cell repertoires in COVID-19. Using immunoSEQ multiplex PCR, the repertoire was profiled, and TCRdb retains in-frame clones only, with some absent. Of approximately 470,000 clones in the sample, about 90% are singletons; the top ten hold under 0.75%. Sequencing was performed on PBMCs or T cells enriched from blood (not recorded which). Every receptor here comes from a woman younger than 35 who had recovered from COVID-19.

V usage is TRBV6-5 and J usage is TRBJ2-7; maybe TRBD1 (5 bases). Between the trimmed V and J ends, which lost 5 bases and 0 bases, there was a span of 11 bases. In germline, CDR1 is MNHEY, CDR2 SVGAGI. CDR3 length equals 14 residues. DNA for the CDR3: TGTGCCAGCAGTAGTACAGGTTCCTCCTACGAGCAGTACTTC. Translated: CASSSTGSSYEQYF.

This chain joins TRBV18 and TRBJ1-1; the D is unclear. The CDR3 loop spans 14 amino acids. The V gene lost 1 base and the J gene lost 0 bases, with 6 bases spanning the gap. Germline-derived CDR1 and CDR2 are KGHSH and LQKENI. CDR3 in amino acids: CASSPLPMNTEAFF. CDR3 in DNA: TGTGCCAGCTCACCACTCCCTATGAACACTGAAGCTTTCTTT.

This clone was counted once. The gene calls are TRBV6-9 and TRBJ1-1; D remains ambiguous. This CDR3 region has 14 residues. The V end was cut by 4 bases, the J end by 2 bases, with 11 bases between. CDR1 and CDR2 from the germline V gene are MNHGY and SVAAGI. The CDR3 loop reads CASSCVTANTEAFF. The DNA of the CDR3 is TGTGCCAGCAGTTGTGTGACTGCCAACACTGAAGCTTTCTTT.

CDR3 sequence (DNA): TGTGCCAGCAGCTTGGGAGATTTTAAGTCACCCCTCCACTTT. It codes for CASSLGDFKSPLHF. The chain is built from TRBV5-4 and TRBJ1-6; no clear D. Germline V lookup: CDR1 SGHNT, CDR2 YYREEE (reference sequence). The CDR3 covers 14 residues. Trimming left V 0 bases short and J 10 bases short, with 11 bases between.

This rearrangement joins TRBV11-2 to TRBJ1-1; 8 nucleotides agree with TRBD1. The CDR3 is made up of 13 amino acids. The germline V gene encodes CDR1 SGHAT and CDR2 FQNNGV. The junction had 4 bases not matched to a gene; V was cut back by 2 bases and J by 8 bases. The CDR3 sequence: CASSLYRGREAFF. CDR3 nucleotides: TGTGCCAGCAGCTTATACAGGGGGAGGGAAGCTTTCTTT.

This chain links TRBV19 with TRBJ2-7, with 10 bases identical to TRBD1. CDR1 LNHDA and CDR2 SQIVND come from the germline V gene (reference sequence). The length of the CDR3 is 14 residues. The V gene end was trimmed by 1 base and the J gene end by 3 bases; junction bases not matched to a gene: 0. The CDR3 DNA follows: TGTGCCAGTAGTATAGGGACAGGGGGCTACGAGCAGTACTTC. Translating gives CASSIGTGGYEQYF. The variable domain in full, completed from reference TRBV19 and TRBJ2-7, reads DGGITQSPKYLFRKEGQNVTLSCEQNLNHDAMYWYRQDPGQGLRLIYYSQIVNDFQKGDIAEGYSVSREKKESFPLTVTSAQKNPTAFYLCASSIGTGGYEQYFGPGTRLTVT.

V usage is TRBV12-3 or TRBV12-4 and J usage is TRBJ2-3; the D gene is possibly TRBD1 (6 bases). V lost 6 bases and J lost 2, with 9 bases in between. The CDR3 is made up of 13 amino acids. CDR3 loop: CASRGAITDTQYF. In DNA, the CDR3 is TGTGCCAGCAGGGGGGCAATCACAGATACGCAGTATTTT.

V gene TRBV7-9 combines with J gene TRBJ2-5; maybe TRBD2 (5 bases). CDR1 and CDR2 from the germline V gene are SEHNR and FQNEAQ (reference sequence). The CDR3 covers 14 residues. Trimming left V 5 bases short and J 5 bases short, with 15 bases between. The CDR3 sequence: CASSPSIGWETQYF. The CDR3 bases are TGTGCCAGCAGCCCTAGCATCGGGTGGGAGACCCAGTACTTC.

CDR3 in amino acids: CASSHGSLGEQYF. The CDR3 DNA reads as TGTGCCAGCAGCCATGGTAGCCTGGGCGAGCAGTACTTC. V gene TRBV3-1 (or the pseudogene TRBV3-2) combines with J gene TRBJ2-7; no firm D call. This CDR3 spans 13 amino acids. V lost 3 bases to trimming and J lost 6 bases, with 12 bases between them. Looked up from germline, CDR1 is LGHDT and CDR2 is YNNKEL (reference sequence).

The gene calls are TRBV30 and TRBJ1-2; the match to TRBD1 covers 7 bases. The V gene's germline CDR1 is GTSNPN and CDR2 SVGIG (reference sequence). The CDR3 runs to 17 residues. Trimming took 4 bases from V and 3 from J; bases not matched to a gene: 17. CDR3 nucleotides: TGTGCCTGGAATACAAATATTGGAGGGGGCGCCGACTATGGCTACACCTTC. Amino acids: CAWNTNIGGGADYGYTF.

CDR3 sequence: CASSPQRGGYEKLFF. CDR3 nucleotide sequence: TGCGCCAGCAGCCCGCAACGCGGGGGTTATGAAAAACTGTTTTTT. The rearrangement uses TRBV5-1 and TRBJ1-4, with D perhaps TRBD1 (5 bases). This CDR3 has 15 residues. Germline assignment: CDR1 SGHRS and CDR2 YFSETQ. Trimming cost V 4 bases and J 6 bases, with 16 bases left between them.

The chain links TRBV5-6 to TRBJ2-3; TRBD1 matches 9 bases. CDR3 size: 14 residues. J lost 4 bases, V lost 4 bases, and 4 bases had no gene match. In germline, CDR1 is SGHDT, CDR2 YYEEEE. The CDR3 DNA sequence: TGTGCCAGCAGCATACGACAGGGGGCAGATACGCAGTATTTT. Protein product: CASSIRQGADTQYF. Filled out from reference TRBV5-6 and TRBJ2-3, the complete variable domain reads DAGVTQSPTHLIKTRGQQVTLRCSPKSGHDTVSWYQQALGQGPQFIFQYYEEEERQRGNFPDRFSGHQFPNYSSELNVNALLLGDSALYLCASSIRQGADTQYFGPGTRLTVL.

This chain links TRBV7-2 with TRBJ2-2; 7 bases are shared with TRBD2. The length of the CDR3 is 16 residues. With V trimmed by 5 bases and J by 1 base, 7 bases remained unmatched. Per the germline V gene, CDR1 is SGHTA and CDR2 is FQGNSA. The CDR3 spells CASSTLLAMNTGELFF. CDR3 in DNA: TGTGCCAGCAGCACGCTACTAGCGATGAACACCGGGGAGCTGTTTTTT.

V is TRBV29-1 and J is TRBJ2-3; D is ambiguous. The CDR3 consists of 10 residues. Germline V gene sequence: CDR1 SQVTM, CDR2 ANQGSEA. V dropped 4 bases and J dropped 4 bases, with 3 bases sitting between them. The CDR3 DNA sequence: TGCAGCGTTGGGCCAGATACGCAGTATTTT. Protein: CSVGPDTQYF.

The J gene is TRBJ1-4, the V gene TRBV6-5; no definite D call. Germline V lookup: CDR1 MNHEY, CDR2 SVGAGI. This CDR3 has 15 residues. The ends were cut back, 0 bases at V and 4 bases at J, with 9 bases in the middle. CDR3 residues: CASSYSTGSNEKLFF. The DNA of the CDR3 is TGTGCCAGCAGTTACTCAACGGGTAGTAATGAAAAACTGTTTTTT.

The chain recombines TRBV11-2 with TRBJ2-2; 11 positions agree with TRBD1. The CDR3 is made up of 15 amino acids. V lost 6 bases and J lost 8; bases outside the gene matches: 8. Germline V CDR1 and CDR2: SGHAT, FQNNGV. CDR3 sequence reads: CASSWTGGSLGELFF. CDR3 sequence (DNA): TGTGCCAGCAGTTGGACAGGGGGCAGTCTGGGGGAGCTGTTTTTT. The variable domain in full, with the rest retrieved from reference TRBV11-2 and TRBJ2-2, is EAGVAQSPRYKIIEKRQSVAFWCNPISGHATLYWYQQILGQGPKLLIQFQNNGVVDDSQLPKDRFSAERLKGVDSTLKIQPAKLEDSAVYLCASSWTGGSLGELFFGEGSRLTVL.

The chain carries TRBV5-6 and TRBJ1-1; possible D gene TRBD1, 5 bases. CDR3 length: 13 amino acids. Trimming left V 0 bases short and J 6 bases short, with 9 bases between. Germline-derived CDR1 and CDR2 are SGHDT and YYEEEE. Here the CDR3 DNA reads TGTGCCAGCAGCTTGGGCGGGGCGGCTGAAGCTTTCTTT. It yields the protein CASSLGGAAEAFF.

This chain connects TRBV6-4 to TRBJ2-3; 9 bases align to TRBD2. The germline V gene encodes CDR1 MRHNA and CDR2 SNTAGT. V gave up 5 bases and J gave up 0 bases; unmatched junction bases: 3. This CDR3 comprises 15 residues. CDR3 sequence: CASSRSGGSTDTQYF. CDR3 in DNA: TGTGCCAGCAGTCGTAGCGGGGGCAGCACAGATACGCAGTATTTT.

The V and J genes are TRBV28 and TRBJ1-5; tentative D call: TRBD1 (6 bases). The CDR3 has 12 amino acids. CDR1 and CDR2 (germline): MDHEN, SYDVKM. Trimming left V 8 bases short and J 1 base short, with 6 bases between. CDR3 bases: TGTGCCAGCGGACAGAGCAATCAGCCCCAGCATTTT. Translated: CASGQSNQPQHF.

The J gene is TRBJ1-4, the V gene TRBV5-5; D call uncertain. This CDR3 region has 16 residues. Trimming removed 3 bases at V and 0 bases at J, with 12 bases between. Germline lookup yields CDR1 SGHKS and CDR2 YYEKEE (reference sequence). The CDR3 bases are TGTGCCAGCAGCTCAAGATTCACTGCAACTAATGAAAAACTGTTTTTT. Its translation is CASSSRFTATNEKLFF.

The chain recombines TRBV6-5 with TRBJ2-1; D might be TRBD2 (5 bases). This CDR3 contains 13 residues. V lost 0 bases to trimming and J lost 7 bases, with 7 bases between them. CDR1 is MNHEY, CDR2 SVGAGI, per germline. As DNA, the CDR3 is TGTGCCAGCAGTTACTCGAGGGTAAATGAGCAGTTCTTC. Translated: CASSYSRVNEQFF.

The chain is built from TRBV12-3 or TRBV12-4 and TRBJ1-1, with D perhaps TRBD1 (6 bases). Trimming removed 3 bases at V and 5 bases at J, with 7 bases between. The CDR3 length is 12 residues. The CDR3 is CASSFGQTEAFF. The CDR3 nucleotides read TGTGCCAGCAGTTTTGGACAGACTGAAGCTTTCTTT.

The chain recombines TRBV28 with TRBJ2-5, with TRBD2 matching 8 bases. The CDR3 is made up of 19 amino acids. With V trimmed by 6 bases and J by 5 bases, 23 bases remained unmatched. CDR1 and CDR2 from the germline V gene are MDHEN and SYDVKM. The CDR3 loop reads CASSMGARRRGGQAETQYF. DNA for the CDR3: TGTGCCAGCAGCATGGGGGCGCGAAGACGCGGGGGGCAGGCGGAGACCCAGTACTTC. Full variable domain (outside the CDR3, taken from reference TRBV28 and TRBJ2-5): DVKVTQSSRYLVKRTGEKVFLECVQDMDHENMFWYRQDPGLGLRLIYFSYDVKMKEKGDIPEGYSVSREKKERFSLILESASTNQTSMYLCASSMGARRRGGQAETQYFGPGTRLLVL.

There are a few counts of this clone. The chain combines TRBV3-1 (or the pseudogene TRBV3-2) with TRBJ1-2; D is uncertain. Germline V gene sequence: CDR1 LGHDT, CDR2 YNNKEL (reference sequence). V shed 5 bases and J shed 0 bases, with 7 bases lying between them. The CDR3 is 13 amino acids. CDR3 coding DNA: TGTGCCAGCAGCGCGCTCGCTAACTATGGCTACACCTTC. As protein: CASSALANYGYTF.

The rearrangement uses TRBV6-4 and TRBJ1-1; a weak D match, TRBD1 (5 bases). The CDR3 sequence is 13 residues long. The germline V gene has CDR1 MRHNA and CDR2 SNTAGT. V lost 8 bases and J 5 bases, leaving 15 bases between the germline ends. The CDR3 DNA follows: TGTGCCAGCTATCGGGGGGTGAGTACTGAAGCTTTCTTT. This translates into CASYRGVSTEAFF.

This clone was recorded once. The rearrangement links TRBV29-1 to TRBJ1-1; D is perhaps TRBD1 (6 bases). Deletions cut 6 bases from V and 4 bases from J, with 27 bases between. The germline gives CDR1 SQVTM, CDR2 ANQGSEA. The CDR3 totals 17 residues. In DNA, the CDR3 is TGCAGCGTCCTTAGGGCCCAGGGGATCGGTGTTAGCACTGAAGCTTTCTTT. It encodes CSVLRAQGIGVSTEAFF.

Here the CDR3 DNA reads TGTGCCAGTAGCTTCACTAGCGGGGGGATCGATGAGCAGTTCTTC. Amino acids: CASSFTSGGIDEQFF. The V call is TRBV19, the J call TRBJ2-1; 12 nucleotides agree with TRBD2. The germline gives CDR1 LNHDA, CDR2 SQIVND (reference sequence). The CDR3 has 15 amino acids. The junction had 8 bases not matched to a gene; V was cut back by 6 bases and J by 8 bases.

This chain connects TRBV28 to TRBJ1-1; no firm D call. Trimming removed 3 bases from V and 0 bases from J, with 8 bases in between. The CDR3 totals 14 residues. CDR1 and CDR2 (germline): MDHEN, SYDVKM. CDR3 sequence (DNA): TGTGCCAGCAGTTTCGAGGATCTGAACACTGAAGCTTTCTTT. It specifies CASSFEDLNTEAFF.

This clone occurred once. The CDR3 DNA reads as TGTGCCCGATCCCACCGGACAGGGGTACCTGAAGCTTTCTTT. It yields the protein CARSHRTGVPEAFF. The rearrangement uses TRBV30 and TRBJ1-1, with TRBD1 matching over 9 bases. V trimming: 8 bases; J trimming: 6 bases; junction bases outside the gene matches: 13. The CDR3 covers 14 residues. In germline, CDR1 is GTSNPN, CDR2 SVGIG (reference sequence).

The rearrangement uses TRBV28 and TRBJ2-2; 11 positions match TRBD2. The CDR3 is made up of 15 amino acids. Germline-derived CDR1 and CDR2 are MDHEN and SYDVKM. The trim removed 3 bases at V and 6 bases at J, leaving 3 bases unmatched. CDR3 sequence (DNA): TGTGCCAGCAGTTTCACTAGCGGGGGTGCCGGGGAGCTGTTTTTT. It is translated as CASSFTSGGAGELFF.